The next 8 T cell receptor beta chains were all read from a single sample in a study of blood T cell repertoires in COVID-19. Repertoires were generated with immunoSEQ multiplex PCR, while TCRdb's copy carries only in-frame clones and drops some. The sample records around 100,000 clones, roughly 90% being singletons. The sequencing input was peripheral blood. These receptors originate from a woman aged 55-75 years with acute or convalescent COVID-19.

This chain joins TRBV7-2 and TRBJ1-1; D may be TRBD1 (5 bases). Germline V CDR1 and CDR2: SGHTA, FQGNSA. Trimming cost V 3 bases and J 11 bases, with 16 bases left between them. The CDR3 consists of 13 residues. The CDR3 DNA sequence: TGTGCCAGCAGCTTGGAGGCAGGAGGGGATGCTTTCTTT. Translation gives CASSLEAGGDAFF.

This chain uses TRBV6-1 with TRBJ1-1; D may be TRBD1 (6 bases). V lost 1 base, J lost 2 bases, and 14 bases lay in between. Germline loops: CDR1 MNHNS, CDR2 SASEGT. This CDR3 has 16 amino acids. CDR3 sequence: CASSEVGTRGNTEAFF. In DNA form, the CDR3 reads TGTGCCAGCAGTGAAGTGGGGACAAGGGGAAACACTGAAGCTTTCTTT.

CDR3 nucleotides: TGTGCCAGCTCGATGGCAGGGTTAGGAAACACCATATATTTT. This codes for CASSMAGLGNTIYF. V and J are TRBV7-2 and TRBJ1-3, with D perhaps TRBD1 (5 bases). Germline CDR1 SGHTA, CDR2 FQGNSA. Trimming removed 8 bases at V and 4 bases at J, with 15 bases between. This CDR3 has 14 residues.

This chain joins TRBV7-9 and TRBJ1-1, with TRBD1 matching over 8 bases. CDR3 length: 14 amino acids. Germline assignment: CDR1 SEHNR and CDR2 FQNEAQ (reference sequence). Trimming removed 3 bases from V and 5 bases from J; junction bases left unmatched: 5. CDR3 residues: CASSLAGGGTEAFF. CDR3 nucleotides: TGTGCCAGCAGCTTGGCAGGGGGCGGTACTGAAGCTTTCTTT.

V gene TRBV6-5 combines with J gene TRBJ1-5; 7 bases map to TRBD1. V shed 6 bases, J shed 3 bases, and the junction held 2 bases outside the gene matches. The CDR3 length is 13 residues. Germline CDR1 MNHEY, CDR2 SVGAGI. The CDR3 spells CASRGTVNQPQHF. The CDR3 DNA reads TGTGCCAGCAGGGGGACAGTCAATCAGCCCCAGCATTTT.

The chain links TRBV7-9 to TRBJ1-1; 7 bases agree with TRBD1. The CDR3 runs 14 residues. Germline loops: CDR1 SEHNR, CDR2 FQNEAQ (reference sequence). After removal of 6 bases from V and 12 bases from J, the junction contained 16 bases not matched to a gene. The CDR3: CASSPKGDRASTFF. Here the CDR3 DNA reads TGTGCCAGCAGTCCAAAGGGGGACAGAGCCTCGACTTTCTTT.

The rearrangement links TRBV5-8 to TRBJ1-5, with 7 bases matching TRBD1. Trimming removed 4 bases from V and 0 bases from J; junction bases left unmatched: 10. The CDR3 extends over 17 amino acids. Germline CDR1 reads SGHTS; CDR2 reads YDEGEE. CDR3 nucleotides: TGTGCCAGCAGCGCTTTCCAGGGGGATTATAGCAATCAGCCCCAGCATTTT. This encodes CASSAFQGDYSNQPQHF.

This chain joins TRBV7-9 and TRBJ1-4, with D maybe TRBD1 (6 bases). Trimming removed 10 bases at V and 3 bases at J, with 15 bases between. Per the germline V gene, CDR1 is SEHNR and CDR2 is FQNEAQ (reference sequence). The CDR3 has 14 amino acids. In DNA form, the CDR3 reads TGTGCCACCGAGCTCGGACAGTCTAATGAAAAACTGTTTTTT. It translates to CATELGQSNEKLFF.